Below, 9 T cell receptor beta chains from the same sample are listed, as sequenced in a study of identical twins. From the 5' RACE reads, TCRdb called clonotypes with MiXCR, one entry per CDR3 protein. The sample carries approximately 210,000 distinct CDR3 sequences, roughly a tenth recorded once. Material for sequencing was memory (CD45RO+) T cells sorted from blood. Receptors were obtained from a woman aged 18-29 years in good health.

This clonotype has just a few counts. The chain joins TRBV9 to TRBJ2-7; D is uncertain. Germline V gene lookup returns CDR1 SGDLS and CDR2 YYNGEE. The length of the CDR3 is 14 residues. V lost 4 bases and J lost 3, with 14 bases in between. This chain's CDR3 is CASSPRADGYEQYF. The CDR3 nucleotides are TGTGCCAGCAGCCCTCGGGCGGATGGCTACGAGCAGTACTTC. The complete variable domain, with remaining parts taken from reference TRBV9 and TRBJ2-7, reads DSGVTQTPKHLITATGQRVTLRCSPRSGDLSVYWYQQSLDQGLQFLIQYYNGEERAKGNILERFSAQQFPDLHSELNLSSLELGDSALYFCASSPRADGYEQYFGPGTRLTVT.

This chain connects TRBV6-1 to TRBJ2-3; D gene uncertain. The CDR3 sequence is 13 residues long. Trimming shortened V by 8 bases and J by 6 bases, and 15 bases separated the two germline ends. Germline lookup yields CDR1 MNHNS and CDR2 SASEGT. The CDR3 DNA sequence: TGTGCCAGCTCACCGGGCTTTAAGGATACGCAGTATTTT. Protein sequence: CASSPGFKDTQYF.

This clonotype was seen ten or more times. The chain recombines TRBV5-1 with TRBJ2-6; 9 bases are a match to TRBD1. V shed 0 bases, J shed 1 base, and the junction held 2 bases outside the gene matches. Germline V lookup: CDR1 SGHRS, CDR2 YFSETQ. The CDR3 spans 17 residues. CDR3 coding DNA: TGCGCCAGCAGCTTGGTGGGACAGGGTTCTGGGGCCAACGTCCTGACTTTC. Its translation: CASSLVGQGSGANVLTF.

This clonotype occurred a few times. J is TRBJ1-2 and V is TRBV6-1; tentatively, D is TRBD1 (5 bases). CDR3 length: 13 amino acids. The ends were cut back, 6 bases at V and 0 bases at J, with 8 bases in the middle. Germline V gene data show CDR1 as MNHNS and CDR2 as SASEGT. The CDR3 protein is CASRTTANYGYTF. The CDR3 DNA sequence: TGTGCCAGCAGGACGACAGCTAACTATGGCTACACCTTC.

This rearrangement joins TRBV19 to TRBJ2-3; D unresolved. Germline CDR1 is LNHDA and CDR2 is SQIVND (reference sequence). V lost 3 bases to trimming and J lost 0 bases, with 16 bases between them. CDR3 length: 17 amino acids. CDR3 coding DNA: TGTGCCAGTAGTATTTCGCTGGGCAGGCCGAGCACAGATACGCAGTATTTT. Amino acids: CASSISLGRPSTDTQYF.

The CDR3 here is CSARALGVGGEQYF. As DNA, the CDR3 is TGCAGTGCTAGAGCATTGGGGGTTGGAGGGGAGCAGTACTTC. The genes are TRBV20-1 and TRBJ2-7, with D possibly TRBD2 on 6 matching bases. This CDR3 is 14 amino acids long. The germline V gene has CDR1 DFQATT and CDR2 SNEGSKA (reference sequence). The ends were cut back, 1 base at V and 7 bases at J, with 17 bases in the middle.

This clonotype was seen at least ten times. DNA for the CDR3: TGTGCCATCAGTGAGGGCAGCCCCAATCAGCCCCAGCATTTT. As protein: CAISEGSPNQPQHF. J is TRBJ1-5 and V is TRBV10-3; D is uncertain. This CDR3 contains 14 residues. CDR1 ENHRY and CDR2 SYGVKD come from the germline V gene. V lost 2 bases and J 3 bases, leaving 8 bases between the germline ends.

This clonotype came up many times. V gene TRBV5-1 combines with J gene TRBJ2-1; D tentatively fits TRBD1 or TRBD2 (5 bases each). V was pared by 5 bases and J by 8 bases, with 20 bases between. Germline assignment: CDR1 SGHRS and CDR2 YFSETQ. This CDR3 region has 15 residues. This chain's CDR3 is CASSPLRGGRDEQFF. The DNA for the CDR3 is TGCGCCAGCAGTCCCCTCCGGGGCGGACGGGATGAGCAGTTCTTC.

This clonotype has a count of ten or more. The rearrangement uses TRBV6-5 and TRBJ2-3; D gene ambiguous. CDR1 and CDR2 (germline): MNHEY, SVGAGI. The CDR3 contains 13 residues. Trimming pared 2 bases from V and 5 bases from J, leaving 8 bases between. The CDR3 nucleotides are TGTGCCAGCAGTTACGATGGCCGAGATACGCAGTATTTT. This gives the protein CASSYDGRDTQYF.